The sequence of this TCR beta chain was determined in a study of tumor-infiltrating lymphocytes in oesophageal squamous cell carcinoma. The CDR3 runs 15 residues. Germline lookup yields CDR1 SGHTA and CDR2 FQGNSA. MiXCR was run by TCRdb on the PCR reads, yielding one entry per CDR3 protein. The repertoire consists of almost 20,000 distinct CDR3 sequences, with 40% to 45% occurring once and the leading ten covering roughly 13%. The sequence derives from a male donor with esophageal squamous cell carcinoma. This chain uses TRBV7-2 with TRBJ2-5; unclear D gene. The J call may not be correct, given that the DNA end is closer to TRBJ2-1. The sequencing input was normal esophageal tissue next to the tumor. CDR3 amino acids: CASTRNSYSYNEQFF. In nucleotides, the CDR3 is TGTGCCAGCACTCGTAATTCGTACTCCTACAATGAGCAGTTCTTC.